These T cell receptor beta chains were read from a single sample in a study of blood T cell repertoires in COVID-19. Here immunoSEQ multiplex PCR was the method, and the copy in TCRdb shows in-frame clones only, minus some. The sample holds some 500,000 clones, over 75% seen once. The sample taken for sequencing was PBMCs or T cells enriched from blood (not recorded which). The receptors here all came from a woman in her forties who had recovered from COVID-19. CDR3s include the opening cysteine and the closing phenylalanine or tryptophan. The D gene is left open where the match is weak. A row's size may be missing; if present it is once, few, many or a size class.

TRBV9	TRBJ2-7	TRBD2	-	CASSALAGASYEQYF	TGTGCCAGCAGCGCTCTAGCGGGCGCGTCCTACGAGCAGTACTTC
TRBV29-1	TRBJ1-1	TRBD1	-	CRTAGTGAMNTEAFF	TGCAGAACGGCCGGGACAGGGGCCATGAACACTGAAGCTTTCTTT
TRBV6-2/TRBV6-3	TRBJ1-3	TRBD1	-	CASSSLQGAGNTIYF	TGTGCCAGCAGTTCCTTACAGGGGGCCGGAAACACCATATATTTT
TRBV4-3	TRBJ1-2	-	-	CASSQDRGKVYGYTF	TGCGCCAGCAGCCAAGACAGGGGAAAGGTCTATGGCTACACCTTC
TRBV21-1	TRBJ1-1	-	-	CASSRGTGENTEAFF	TGTGCCAGCAGCAGGGGGACAGGGGAGAACACTGAAGCTTTCTTT
TRBV5-1	TRBJ2-7	-	-	CAREGSSSYEQYF	TGCGCCAGGGAGGGGAGCAGCAGCTACGAGCAGTACTTC
TRBV30	TRBJ1-1	TRBD1	-	CAWSETGGSDTEAFF	TGTGCCTGGAGTGAAACAGGGGGCTCAGACACTGAAGCTTTCTTT
TRBV29-1	TRBJ2-3	TRBD2	-	CSVDTSGRASTDTQYF	TGCAGCGTTGATACTAGCGGGAGGGCAAGCACAGATACGCAGTATTTT
TRBV5-1	TRBJ1-4	TRBD1	-	CASSLEVTGITNEKLFF	TGCGCCAGCAGCCTAGAAGTGACAGGGATAACTAATGAAAAACTGTTTTTT
TRBV14	TRBJ2-2	-	-	CASSQVGGLNTGELFF	TGTGCCAGCAGCCAAGTGGGCGGGCTGAACACCGGGGAGCTGTTTTTT
TRBV12-3/TRBV12-4	TRBJ2-5	TRBD1	-	CASRTGYQETQYF	TGTGCCAGCAGGACAGGGTACCAAGAGACCCAGTACTTC
TRBV7-9	TRBJ1-6	-	few	CASSSQGGSYNSPLHF	TGTGCCAGCAGCTCGCAGGGAGGCTCCTATAATTCACCCCTCCACTTT
TRBV12-3/TRBV12-4	TRBJ1-1	TRBD1	-	CASSLAQGAEAFF	TGTGCCAGCAGTTTAGCACAGGGGGCTGAAGCTTTCTTT
TRBV3-1/TRBV3-2	TRBJ1-1	-	-	CASSLQEGGAPSKAFF	TGTGCCAGCAGCCTTCAGGAGGGTGGGGCCCCCTCTAAAGCTTTCTTT
TRBV2	TRBJ2-7	TRBD1	-	CASSDSDRVDEQYF	TGTGCCAGCAGTGATAGTGACAGGGTCGACGAGCAGTACTTC
TRBV4-3	TRBJ1-3	TRBD1	once	CASSKGQISGNTIYF	TGCGCCAGCAGCAAGGGACAGATCTCTGGAAACACCATATATTTT
TRBV20-1	TRBJ2-7	TRBD1	-	CSACDREGVSYEQYF	TGCAGTGCTTGTGACAGGGAAGGGGTCTCCTACGAGCAGTACTTC
TRBV5-1	TRBJ2-3	-	-	CASSRDWADTQYF	TGCGCCAGCAGCAGGGACTGGGCAGATACGCAGTATTTT
TRBV7-2	TRBJ1-4	TRBD1	once	CASTLRGTANEKLFF	TGTGCCAGCACCCTAAGGGGGACAGCCAATGAAAAACTGTTTTTT
TRBV7-2	TRBJ2-3	TRBD2	-	CASSFQLAGGPADTQYF	TGTGCCAGCAGCTTCCAACTAGCGGGAGGGCCGGCAGATACGCAGTATTTT
TRBV4-2	TRBJ1-1	-	-	CASNRRGRGDTEAFF	TGTGCCAGCAACCGAAGAGGGAGGGGTGATACTGAAGCTTTCTTT